This TCR beta chain was captured in a study of radiotherapy plus CTLA-4 blockade in lung cancer. For the study at large: Across the patients, objective responses occurred in approximately 17%, and disease control in over 25%.

Study observations and caveats: Reports identified early blood T cell clone dynamics, with interferon-beta, as the best response predictor. Some TCR clones had been derived from tumors. These clones expanded in peripheral blood after radiotherapy plus ipilimumab.

Trimming pared 8 bases from V and 0 bases from J, leaving 10 bases between. The length of the CDR3 is 13 residues. The V gene's germline CDR1 is ENHRY and CDR2 SYGVKD. For this clone: The antigen remains unidentified.

Data came from immunoSEQ multiplex PCR; TCRdb stores just in-frame clones and leaves some out. The data show 85,000 to 120,000 clones, under 90% seen once. Chemo-refractory metastatic non-small-cell lung cancer patients underwent focal radiation alongside CTLA-4 blockade with ipilimumab. Here the sequenced sample was peripheral blood, taken from a patient treated with radiotherapy plus ipilimumab. This receptor was taken from a human donor with non-small cell lung cancer that progressed on radiotherapy plus ipilimumab. Some clones in this sample may be carry-over from other donors' samples. The chain carries TRBV10-3 and TRBJ1-2; tentative D call: TRBD1 (6 bases). The CDR3 protein is CAIGGTSNYGYTF. The DNA for the CDR3 is TGTGCCATCGGGGGGACATCTAACTATGGCTACACCTTC.